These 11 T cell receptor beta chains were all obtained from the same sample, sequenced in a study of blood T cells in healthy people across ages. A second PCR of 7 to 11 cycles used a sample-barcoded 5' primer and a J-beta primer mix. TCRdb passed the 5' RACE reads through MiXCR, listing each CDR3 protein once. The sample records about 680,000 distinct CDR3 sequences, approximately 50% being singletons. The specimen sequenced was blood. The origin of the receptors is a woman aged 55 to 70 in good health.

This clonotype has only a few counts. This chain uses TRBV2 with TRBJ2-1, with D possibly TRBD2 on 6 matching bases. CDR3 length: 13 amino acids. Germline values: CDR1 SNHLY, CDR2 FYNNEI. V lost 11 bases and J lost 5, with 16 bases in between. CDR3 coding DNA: TGTGCCGGAGGGTGGCTACCCGACAATGAGCAGTTCTTC. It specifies CAGGWLPDNEQFF.

CDR3 in amino acids: CASRKPGPTNTEAFF. The CDR3 DNA follows: TGTGCCAGCAGGAAACCGGGACCTACGAACACTGAAGCTTTCTTT. The chain recombines TRBV12-3 or TRBV12-4 with TRBJ1-1; possible D gene TRBD1, 5 bases. The CDR3 is 15 amino acids. The germline V and J ends were trimmed by 6 bases and 1 base, with 15 bases remaining between them.

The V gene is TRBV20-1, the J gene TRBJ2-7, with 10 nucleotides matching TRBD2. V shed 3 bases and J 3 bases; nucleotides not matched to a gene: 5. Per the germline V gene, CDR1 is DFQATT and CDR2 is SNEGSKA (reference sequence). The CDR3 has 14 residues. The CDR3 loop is CSARTSGHGYEQYF. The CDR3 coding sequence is TGCAGTGCTAGGACTAGCGGGCATGGCTACGAGCAGTACTTC.

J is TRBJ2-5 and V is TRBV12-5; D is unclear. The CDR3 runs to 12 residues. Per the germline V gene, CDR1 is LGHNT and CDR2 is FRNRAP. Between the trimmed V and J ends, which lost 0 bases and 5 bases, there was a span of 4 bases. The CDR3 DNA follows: TGTGCTAGTGGTTTGGTTGGGGAGACCCAGTACTTC. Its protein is CASGLVGETQYF.

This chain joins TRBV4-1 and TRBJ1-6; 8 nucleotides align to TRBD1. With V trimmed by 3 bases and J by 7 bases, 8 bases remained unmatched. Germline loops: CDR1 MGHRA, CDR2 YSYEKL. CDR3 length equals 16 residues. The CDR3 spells CASSQVQGARNSPLHF. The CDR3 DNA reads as TGCGCCAGCAGCCAGGTTCAGGGGGCGAGAAATTCACCCCTCCACTTT.

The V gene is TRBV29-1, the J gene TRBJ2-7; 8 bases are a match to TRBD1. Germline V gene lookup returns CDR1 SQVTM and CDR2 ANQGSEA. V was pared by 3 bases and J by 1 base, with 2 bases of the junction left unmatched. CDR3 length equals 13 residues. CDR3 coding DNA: TGCAGCGTTGAGGGACAGGTTTCCTACGAGCAGTACTTC. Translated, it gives CSVEGQVSYEQYF.

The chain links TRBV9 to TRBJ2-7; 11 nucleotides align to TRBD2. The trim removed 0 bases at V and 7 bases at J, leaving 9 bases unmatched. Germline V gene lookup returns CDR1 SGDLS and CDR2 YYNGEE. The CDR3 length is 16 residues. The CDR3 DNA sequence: TGTGCCAGCAGCGTAGCTACGTCTAGCGGGAGGCGTGAGCAGTACTTC. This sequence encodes CASSVATSSGRREQYF.

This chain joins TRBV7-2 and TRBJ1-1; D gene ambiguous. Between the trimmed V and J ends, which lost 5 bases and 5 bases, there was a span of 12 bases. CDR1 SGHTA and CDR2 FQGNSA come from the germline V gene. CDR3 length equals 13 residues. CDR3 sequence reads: CASSPGRRTEAFF. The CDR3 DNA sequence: TGTGCCAGCAGCCCAGGACGGAGAACTGAAGCTTTCTTT.

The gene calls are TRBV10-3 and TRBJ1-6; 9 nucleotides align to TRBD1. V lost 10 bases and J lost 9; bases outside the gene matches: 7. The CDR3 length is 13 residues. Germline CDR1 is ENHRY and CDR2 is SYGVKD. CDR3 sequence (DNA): TGTGCCAACGGAGGGACAGGGTTTTCACCCCTCCACTTT. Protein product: CANGGTGFSPLHF.

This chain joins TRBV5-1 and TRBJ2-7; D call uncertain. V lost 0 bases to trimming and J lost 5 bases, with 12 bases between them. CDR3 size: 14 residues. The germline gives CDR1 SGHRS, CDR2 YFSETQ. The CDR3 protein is CASSLELGWNEQYF. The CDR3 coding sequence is TGCGCCAGCAGCTTGGAACTGGGTTGGAACGAGCAGTACTTC.

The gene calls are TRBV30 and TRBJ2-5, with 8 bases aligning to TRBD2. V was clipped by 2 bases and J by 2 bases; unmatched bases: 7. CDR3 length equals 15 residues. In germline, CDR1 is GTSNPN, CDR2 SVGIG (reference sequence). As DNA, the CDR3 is TGTGCCTGGAGTCCATTAGCGGGATTTCAAGAGACCCAGTACTTC. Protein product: CAWSPLAGFQETQYF.